This T cell receptor beta chain was obtained from a study of memory CD4+ T cells and cytomegalovirus serostatus. Generated by immunoSEQ multiplex PCR, the TCRdb table keeps only in-frame clones and is missing some. The data contain roughly 67,000 clones, 76% of them singletons. The CDR3 has 16 residues. V was cut by 3 bases and J by 0 bases, with 12 bases left in between. Germline V gives CDR1 ENHRY, CDR2 SYGVKD. The sort gate was single viable CD3+CD4+CD8-CD45RO+ cells for memory CD4+ T cells. The V and J genes are TRBV10-3 and TRBJ1-5, with D uncertain. The sequence was collected from an adult in good health and CMV-seropositive. Sequenced sample: memory CD4+ T cells from blood. The chain's CDR3 is CAISDRGWFSNQPQHF. In DNA form, the CDR3 reads TGTGCCATCAGTGACCGGGGATGGTTTAGCAATCAGCCCCAGCATTTT.